The entry below describes one TCR beta chain. This clonotype was seen more than once but under ten times. The antigen it binds to is not known. No quality values exist for individual bases; no much larger clone is one base distant. The sample is drawn from a study of T cell repertoires in cytomegalovirus infection (dated by TCRdb to the late 2010s). A note on the overall study: Donor HLA type was relevant to the analysis, because carriage of CMV infection together with the matching HLA type was indicated by public TCR beta signatures. On the study overall, not on this receptor specifically: The ex vivo response was dominated by HLA-C-restricted CMV-specific TCR beta clonotypes, which also provided the single most frequent clonotype in two of eight donors. Cumulative frequency of public TCR beta family members discriminated carriers of CMV infection plus the relevant HLA type in this cohort and an independent 352-donor cohort.

Sequencing was carried out with an Illumina HiSeq 1500. Clones were called with MiXCR by TCRdb after fastp trimmed the public reads at Q25, and only in-frame beta chains were retained. CDR3 protein sequences are deduplicated, and each keeps its most common genes and DNA. The sample table holds around 130,000 distinct CDR3 sequences, of which roughly a quarter were seen once. 34% of the sample is taken by the ten largest. CDR1 and CDR2 are drawn from the germline V gene: MNHEY, SVGAGI. Reading from cysteine to phenylalanine, the CDR3 counts 14 amino acids. Only the CDR3 portion is preserved as DNA: 42 bases, with reading frame beginning at the first base. The junction shows trimming of 6 bases on V and 0 bases on J, and the gene matches do not reach 3 bases of it.

This chain is built from TRBV6-5 and TRBJ2-7, with TRBD1 matching 9 junction bases. Sequencing was carried out using PBMCs, sequenced either directly or after in vitro stimulation (not recorded which). The clonotype was recovered from a human donor in good health (CMV status not recorded). Some clones in this sample may be carry-over from other donors' samples. The nucleotide sequence reads TGTGCCAGCAGAGGGACAGGGAGCTCCTACGAGCAGTACTTC. Translated, this gives CASRGTGSSYEQYF.